The 24 T cell receptor beta chains listed next were all sequenced from one sample in a study of blood T cell repertoires in COVID-19. The assay was immunoSEQ multiplex PCR, and TCRdb's table has in-frame clones only and misses some. The sample carries about 430,000 clones, 88% recorded once. Sequenced sample: PBMCs or T cells enriched from blood (not recorded which). The source of these receptors is a young woman who had been exposed to COVID-19.

The gene calls are TRBV9 and TRBJ2-1; TRBD2 matches at 7 bases. With V trimmed by 7 bases and J by 0 bases, 7 bases remained unmatched. This CDR3 comprises 15 residues. Per germline, CDR1 SGDLS and CDR2 YYNGEE. The CDR3 sequence: CASANGGSSYNEQFF. DNA for the CDR3: TGTGCCAGCGCTAACGGGGGGAGCTCCTACAATGAGCAGTTCTTC.

This clone turned up a few times. The chain uses TRBV6-5 and TRBJ1-3; 7 positions agree with TRBD1. CDR3 size: 15 residues. The germline V gene has CDR1 MNHEY and CDR2 SVGAGI. The J segment lost 0 bases and the V segment lost 5 bases, leaving 4 bases of the junction unmatched. The CDR3, as DNA: TGTGCCAGCAGTACGGACAGGTACTCTGGAAACACCATATATTTT. It yields the protein CASSTDRYSGNTIYF.

This sequence joins TRBV18 and TRBJ2-3; D is undetermined. V dropped 6 bases and J dropped 0 bases, with 7 bases sitting between them. The V gene's germline CDR1 is KGHSH and CDR2 LQKENI. This CDR3 has 13 residues. The CDR3, as DNA: TGTGCCAGCTCCCCCGTTAGCACAGATACGCAGTATTTT. Amino acids: CASSPVSTDTQYF.

The V and J genes are TRBV11-3 and TRBJ2-7; D gene unclear. This CDR3 has 14 amino acids. Between the trimmed V and J ends, which lost 1 base and 1 base, there was a span of 8 bases. Germline CDR1 is SGHNT and CDR2 is YENEEA. CDR3 residues: CASSLGFTSYEQYF. In DNA form, the CDR3 reads TGTGCCAGCAGCTTAGGGTTTACTTCCTACGAGCAGTACTTC.

This chain links TRBV19 with TRBJ2-1; 13 bases are a match to TRBD2. Germline loops: CDR1 LNHDA, CDR2 SQIVND (reference sequence). The CDR3 loop spans 15 amino acids. Trimming took 5 bases from V and 8 from J; bases not matched to a gene: 6. This chain's CDR3 is CASSPGLAGADEQFF. CDR3 in DNA: TGTGCCAGTAGTCCAGGACTAGCGGGAGCGGATGAGCAGTTCTTC.

The chain employs TRBV28 and TRBJ2-7; D ambiguous. The CDR3 runs to 13 residues. V lost 1 base and J 2 bases, leaving 6 bases between the germline ends. CDR1 and CDR2 (germline): MDHEN, SYDVKM. CDR3 sequence (DNA): TGTGCCAGCAGTTTATCAGAGGCCTACGAGCAGTACTTC. The encoded protein is CASSLSEAYEQYF.

The V call is TRBV7-9, the J call TRBJ2-7; tentative D call: TRBD1 (6 bases). CDR3 length equals 14 residues. The ends were cut back, 6 bases at V and 5 bases at J, with 17 bases in the middle. Germline loops: CDR1 SEHNR, CDR2 FQNEAQ (reference sequence). CDR3 sequence (DNA): TGTGCCAGCAGTCTAGGGGGAAGGGGAGACGAGCAGTACTTC. Its protein is CASSLGGRGDEQYF.

The V and J genes are TRBV7-9 and TRBJ1-3; a possible D gene is TRBD1 (6 bases). The germline CDR1 and CDR2 sequences are SEHNR and FQNEAQ (reference sequence). The germline V and J ends were trimmed by 5 bases and 2 bases, with 13 bases remaining between them. This CDR3 contains 15 residues. The CDR3 coding sequence is TGTGCCAGCAGCCCACCCAGGACAGCTGGAAACACCATATATTTT. Translated, it gives CASSPPRTAGNTIYF.

The chain has TRBV18 and TRBJ1-2, with D unresolved. The germline V gene has CDR1 KGHSH and CDR2 LQKENI. V shed 2 bases and J shed 1 base, with 5 bases lying between them. This CDR3 spans 13 amino acids. This CDR3 is CASSPEGNYGYTF. CDR3 DNA: TGTGCCAGCTCACCAGAGGGTAACTATGGCTACACCTTC. Complete variable domain (other parts from reference TRBV18 and TRBJ1-2): NAGVMQNPRHLVRRRGQEARLRCSPMKGHSHVYWYRQLPEEGLKFMVYLQKENIIDESGMPKERFSAEFPKEGPSILRIQQVVRGDSAAYFCASSPEGNYGYTFGSGTRLTVV.

The chain uses TRBV6-5 and TRBJ2-3; D might be TRBD2 (7 bases). This CDR3 region has 15 residues. CDR1 MNHEY and CDR2 SVGAGI come from the germline V gene. Trimming took 7 bases from V and 0 from J, leaving 14 bases between them. The DNA of the CDR3 is TGTGCCAGCAAATACCGGGGGGCTAGCACAGATACGCAGTATTTT. Its protein product is CASKYRGASTDTQYF.

This clone showed up just a few times. The chain has TRBV11-2 and TRBJ2-1; 8 bases align to TRBD2. With 5 bases clipped from V and 2 bases from J, the junction kept 8 bases outside the gene matches. The CDR3 loop spans 16 amino acids. Germline CDR1 is SGHAT and CDR2 is FQNNGV. The CDR3 spells CASSPLAGLPYNEQFF. Written as DNA, the CDR3 is TGTGCCAGCAGCCCGTTAGCGGGGTTACCCTACAATGAGCAGTTCTTC.

The J gene is TRBJ1-4, the V gene TRBV13; maybe TRBD1 (5 bases). The CDR3 contains 12 residues. V was pared by 3 bases and J by 11 bases, with 10 bases between. The germline V gene has CDR1 PRHDT and CDR2 FYEKMQ (reference sequence). The CDR3 nucleotides read TGTGCCAGCAGCTTGCGGGGGAACAAACTGTTTTTT. It encodes CASSLRGNKLFF.

The chain recombines TRBV3-1 (or the pseudogene TRBV3-2) with TRBJ1-2; 7 bases align to TRBD1. The CDR3 contains 16 residues. With V trimmed by 1 base and J by 4 bases, 9 bases remained unmatched. Germline CDR1 and CDR2: LGHDT and YNNKEL (reference sequence). The chain's CDR3 is CASSQGLKQGPYGYTF. The CDR3 coding sequence is TGTGCCAGCAGCCAAGGTCTCAAACAGGGGCCCTATGGCTACACCTTC.

The chain is built from TRBV5-4 and TRBJ2-1, with D hard to call. CDR3 length: 11 residues. In germline, CDR1 is SGHNT, CDR2 YYREEE (reference sequence). Trimming removed 2 bases from V and 7 bases from J, with 4 bases in between. CDR3 amino acids: CASSFQNEQFF. The CDR3 region has the DNA TGTGCCAGCAGCTTCCAAAATGAGCAGTTCTTC.

The chain couples TRBV18 to TRBJ2-7; D perhaps matches TRBD2 (6 bases). The CDR3 spans 14 residues. Trimming cost V 4 bases and J 0 bases, with 10 bases left between them. The germline V gene encodes CDR1 KGHSH and CDR2 LQKENI. CDR3 in DNA: TGTGCCAGCTCACTAGGGACTCTCTCCTACGAGCAGTACTTC. It specifies CASSLGTLSYEQYF.

This clone was recorded only once. The chain recombines TRBV2 with TRBJ1-3; 7 positions match TRBD1. The CDR3 has 16 amino acids. Trimming at V came to 5 bases and at J to 0 bases, leaving 7 bases not matched to a gene. Germline-derived CDR1 and CDR2 are SNHLY and FYNNEI. CDR3 nucleotides: TGTGCCAGCAGTTATAACCGGGACAGCTCTGGAAACACCATATATTTT. It yields the protein CASSYNRDSSGNTIYF.

This clone came up a few times. The gene calls are TRBV27 and TRBJ2-7; TRBD1 matches at 8 bases. The CDR3 covers 14 residues. V dropped 1 base and J dropped 9; count of bases not matched to a gene: 8. Germline V gene lookup returns CDR1 MNHEY and CDR2 SMNVEV (reference sequence). The CDR3 spells CASSLLGDGQGQYF. In DNA, the CDR3 is TGTGCCAGCAGTTTATTAGGTGACGGACAGGGGCAGTACTTC.

This rearrangement joins TRBV5-1 to TRBJ1-3; 9 positions match TRBD1. With 0 bases clipped from V and 9 bases from J, the junction kept 13 bases outside the gene matches. Germline assignment: CDR1 SGHRS and CDR2 YFSETQ. The CDR3 consists of 17 residues. The CDR3 sequence: CASSLGPTGQGVGTIYF. In DNA form, the CDR3 reads TGCGCCAGCAGCTTGGGCCCCACGGGACAGGGCGTAGGCACCATATATTTT.

The chain couples TRBV3-1 (or the pseudogene TRBV3-2) to TRBJ2-7, with TRBD1 as a possible D gene (5 bases). The CDR3 consists of 15 residues. CDR1 and CDR2 (germline): LGHDT, YNNKEL (reference sequence). Between the trimmed V and J ends, which lost 5 bases and 7 bases, there was a span of 21 bases. The CDR3 loop reads CASSVTDSRMSEQYF. The CDR3 DNA follows: TGTGCCAGCAGCGTGACCGACAGTCGGATGAGTGAGCAGTACTTC.

V is TRBV6-6 and J is TRBJ1-5; 7 bases map to TRBD1. Germline CDR1 reads MNHNY; CDR2 reads SVGAGI (reference sequence). This CDR3 contains 15 residues. The trim removed 10 bases at V and 7 bases at J, leaving 16 bases unmatched. The CDR3 bases are TGTGCCACCGTCGGGACAGTTGGGCTGGAGCAGCCCCAGCATTTT. It specifies CATVGTVGLEQPQHF.

This chain joins TRBV4-3 and TRBJ1-1; TRBD1 matches at 9 bases. Unmatched junction bases numbered 5, after V lost 4 bases and J lost 5 bases. The CDR3 length is 14 residues. The germline CDR1 and CDR2 sequences are LGHNA and YSLEER. The CDR3 reads CASSPGQGGTEAFF. CDR3 DNA: TGCGCCAGCAGCCCGGGACAGGGAGGAACTGAAGCTTTCTTT.

The CDR3 sequence is CASHSGASTGELFF. CDR3 bases: TGTGCCAGCCACAGCGGGGCGAGTACCGGGGAGCTGTTTTTT. The chain links TRBV11-2 to TRBJ2-2; 7 bases map to TRBD2. Per germline, CDR1 SGHAT and CDR2 FQNNGV. The CDR3 has 14 residues. V shed 8 bases and J 5 bases; nucleotides not matched to a gene: 8.

This chain joins TRBV19 and TRBJ2-7; TRBD2 is a possible D gene (5 bases). The CDR3 sequence is 16 residues long. V was pared by 4 bases and J by 0 bases, with 16 bases between. Germline assignment: CDR1 LNHDA and CDR2 SQIVND (reference sequence). CDR3 in DNA: TGTGCCAGTAGTAACCCGCGGGCCCTCACCTCCTACGAGCAGTACTTC. Translation: CASSNPRALTSYEQYF.

V usage is TRBV27 and J usage is TRBJ2-7; a possible D gene is TRBD2 (7 bases). The CDR3 covers 15 residues. The V gene's germline CDR1 is MNHEY and CDR2 SMNVEV (reference sequence). The ends were cut back, 6 bases at V and 6 bases at J, with 21 bases in the middle. CDR3 sequence reads: CASSPPVGRGLEQYF. The CDR3 DNA is TGTGCCAGCAGCCCTCCGGTGGGGCGGGGGCTCGAGCAGTACTTC.